This is a list of T cell receptor beta chains from one sample in a study of human T cells and chemical hapten exposure. TCRdb redid the calling of the RACE reads with MiXCR, one entry per CDR3 protein. This table has 85,000 to 100,000 distinct CDR3 sequences, around 25% appearing once. This material consisted of whole blood, taken in connection with sensitization to the hapten diphenylcyclopropenone (DPC). These TCRs come from a man aged 35 to 55 with alopecia areata. Some clones in this sample may be carry-over from other donors' samples. Both conserved end residues are part of each CDR3. Each record gives: V gene, clone size, D gene, J gene, CDR3 protein, CDR3 DNA. D genes are given only for firm matches. A clone size is listed for some rows: how often the clone was seen (once, few, many), or a class if it is expanded.

>TRBV20-1|once|NA|TRBJ2-7
CSARDAPRAGLSYEQYF
TGCAGTGCTAGAGATGCCCCCCGAGCGGGCCTCTCCTACGAGCAGTACTTC
>TRBV9|NA|NA|TRBJ2-7
CASSVGDEQYF
TGTGCCAGCAGCGTAGGCGACGAGCAGTACTTC
>TRBV28|NA|NA|TRBJ2-7
CASSFSGGGYEQYF
TGTGCCAGCAGTTTCTCTGGGGGCGGTTACGAGCAGTACTTC
>TRBV5-4|few|NA|TRBJ2-1
CASSEPGIGRNEQFF
TGTGCCAGCAGCGAGCCTGGGATCGGTAGAAATGAGCAGTTCTTC
>TRBV5-4|NA|NA|TRBJ2-1
CASSQDRTALGNEQFF
TGTGCCAGCAGCCAGGACAGAACGGCCCTGGGAAATGAGCAGTTCTTC
>TRBV24-1|NA|TRBD1|TRBJ2-1
CATSDFGQGSYNEQFF
TGTGCCACCAGTGACTTCGGACAGGGATCCTACAATGAGCAGTTCTTC
>TRBV6-5|few|NA|TRBJ1-6
CASSYSVNSPLHF
TGTGCCAGCAGTTACTCGGTTAATTCACCCCTCCACTTT
>TRBV20-1|few|TRBD1|TRBJ2-3
CSASNDRVITDTQYF
TGCAGTGCTAGTAACGACAGGGTCATCACAGATACGCAGTATTTT
>TRBV9|few|NA|TRBJ1-1
CASSVGSWENTEAFF
TGTGCCAGCAGCGTAGGGAGTTGGGAGAACACTGAAGCTTTCTTT
>TRBV20-1|few|NA|TRBJ2-1
CSARDLGRQDRRYNEQFF
TGCAGTGCTAGAGACCTGGGCCGGCAGGACAGACGCTACAATGAGCAGTTCTTC
>TRBV6-1|NA|TRBD2|TRBJ2-1
CASSGLAGAYNEQFF
TGTGCCAGCAGTGGACTAGCGGGAGCCTACAATGAGCAGTTCTTC
>TRBV5-1|few|NA|TRBJ2-5
CASSFRDGYQETQYF
TGCGCCAGCAGCTTCAGGGACGGCTACCAAGAGACCCAGTACTTC
>TRBV20-1|NA|TRBD2|TRBJ2-5
CSASVPRGGGQETQYF
TGCAGTGCTAGTGTCCCGAGGGGCGGGGGCCAAGAGACCCAGTACTTC
>TRBV7-2|few|NA|TRBJ1-1
CASSRTMNTEAFF
TGTGCCAGCAGCCGTACAATGAACACTGAAGCTTTCTTT
>TRBV9|few|TRBD2|TRBJ2-3
CASSVGLAGERKGTDTQYF
TGTGCCAGCAGCGTGGGACTAGCGGGAGAGCGTAAGGGCACAGATACGCAGTATTTT
>TRBV20-1|NA|TRBD1|TRBJ2-7
CSGGQGAYEQYF
TGCTCCGGGGGACAGGGGGCATACGAGCAGTACTTC
>TRBV24-1|NA|NA|TRBJ2-1
CATSTRRGRDEQFF
TGTGCCACCAGTACTCGGAGGGGAAGGGATGAGCAGTTCTTC
>TRBV14|NA|NA|TRBJ2-5
CASSQVGQQLQETQYF
TGTGCCAGCAGCCAAGTTGGGCAGCAACTCCAAGAGACCCAGTACTTC
>TRBV28|few|TRBD2|TRBJ2-5
CASSSGLAGGGETQYF
TGTGCCAGCAGTTCGGGACTAGCGGGAGGAGGCGAGACCCAGTACTTC
>TRBV5-6|NA|TRBD2|TRBJ2-1
CASLLPGEGRNEQFF
TGTGCCAGCCTTCTCCCGGGGGAGGGGCGGAATGAGCAGTTCTTC
>TRBV5-1|NA|NA|TRBJ2-5
CASSPATGRRQETQYF
TGCGCCAGCAGCCCGGCAACAGGGAGGAGGCAAGAGACCCAGTACTTC
>TRBV29-1|few|NA|TRBJ1-2
CSVLTPTYGYTF
TGCAGCGTCCTTACACCCACATATGGCTACACCTTC
>TRBV5-1|NA|NA|TRBJ2-3
CASSTIAEATDTQYF
TGCGCCAGCAGCACGATAGCGGAGGCCACAGATACACAGTATTTT
>TRBV10-3|NA|NA|TRBJ2-7
CAISDRSGRHVYEQYF
TGTGCCATCAGTGATCGTAGCGGACGACATGTCTACGAGCAGTACTTC
>TRBV6-5|NA|NA|TRBJ1-2
CASGGAGYYGYTF
TGTGCCAGCGGAGGCGCAGGGTACTATGGCTACACCTTC
>TRBV20-1|few|NA|TRBJ1-1
CSAAAGGNTEAFF
TGCAGTGCTGCGGCGGGGGGGAACACTGAAGCTTTCTTT
>TRBV2|NA|TRBD2|TRBJ2-5
CASNQAGVPRQETQYF
TGTGCCAGCAATCAAGCGGGAGTACCCCGCCAAGAGACCCAGTACTTC
>TRBV2|NA|NA|TRBJ1-2
CASTRDIRSYGYTF
TGTGCCAGCACACGGGACATCAGATCCTATGGCTACACCTTC
>TRBV14|NA|NA|TRBJ1-2
CASSPDFYGYTF
TGTGCCAGCAGCCCCGACTTCTATGGCTACACCTTC
>TRBV20-1|few|NA|TRBJ2-3
CSAPAGSAGPTDTQYF
TGCAGTGCTCCCGCGGGATCAGCGGGTCCCACAGATACGCAGTATTTT
>TRBV4-3|few|TRBD1|TRBJ1-2
CASSQDRQGAYGYTF
TGCGCCAGCAGCCAAGATCGCCAGGGGGCGTATGGCTACACCTTC
>TRBV7-7|few|TRBD2|TRBJ2-7
CASSLGLAGVAYF
TGTGCCAGCAGCCTGGGACTAGCGGGAGTTGCGTACTTC
>TRBV27|NA|NA|TRBJ1-6
CASKAGDTSPLHF
TGTGCCAGCAAGGCAGGGGATACTTCACCCCTCCACTTT
>TRBV3-1|NA|NA|TRBJ1-1
CASSFGSPWRPNTEAFF
TGTGCCAGCAGCTTTGGGTCCCCGTGGCGGCCGAACACTGAAGCTTTCTTT
>TRBV7-6|few|TRBD2|TRBJ2-7
CASSFYSGSSYEQYF
TGTGCCAGCAGCTTCTATAGCGGGAGCTCCTACGAGCAGTACTTC
>TRBV28|NA|NA|TRBJ2-7
CASRVSYEQYF
TGTGCCAGCAGGGTCTCCTACGAGCAGTACTTC
>TRBV7-2|NA|TRBD1|TRBJ1-6
CASSSSWGTVNSPLHF
TGTGCCAGCAGCTCCTCATGGGGGACAGTTAATTCACCCCTCCACTTT
>TRBV7-2|NA|NA|TRBJ1-6
CASRRLGEGPSPLHF
TGTGCCAGCAGGCGGCTGGGTGAGGGGCCATCACCCCTCCACTTT
>TRBV3-1|many|NA|TRBJ1-6
CASSQWSDSPLHF
TGTGCCAGCAGCCAATGGTCTGATTCACCCCTCCACTTT
>TRBV28|NA|NA|TRBJ1-5
CASSNEGGHRNQPQHF
TGTGCCAGCAGTAACGAGGGGGGACATCGCAATCAGCCCCAGCATTTT
>TRBV6-2/TRBV6-3|NA|TRBD2|TRBJ2-5
CASSFTSGRPSSSETQYF
TGTGCCAGCAGTTTCACTAGCGGACGCCCGAGTTCCTCAGAGACCCAGTACTTC
>TRBV6-6|NA|NA|TRBJ1-5
CASRRENSNQPQHF
TGTGCCAGCAGAAGGGAAAATAGCAATCAGCCCCAGCATTTT
>TRBV6-5|few|TRBD2|TRBJ2-1
CASSPSGRAGNEQFF
TGTGCCAGCAGTCCTAGCGGGAGGGCTGGGAATGAGCAGTTCTTC
>TRBV29-1|NA|NA|TRBJ1-3
CSVIGPGNTIYF
TGCAGCGTTATCGGACCTGGAAACACCATATATTTT
>TRBV5-1|NA|TRBD2|TRBJ2-7
CASSAGLAGNEQYF
TGCGCCAGCAGCGCGGGACTAGCGGGAAACGAGCAGTACTTC
>TRBV7-2|few|TRBD1|TRBJ1-5
CASSLTQGVDNQPQHF
TGTGCCAGCAGCCTGACACAGGGGGTGGACAATCAGCCCCAGCATTTT
>TRBV5-1|few|TRBD1|TRBJ2-2
CASSLTGTGVTGELFF
TGCGCCAGCAGCCTCACCGGGACAGGGGTGACCGGGGAGCTGTTTTTT
>TRBV12-3/TRBV12-4|many|TRBD1|TRBJ2-5
CASSSQGAGGETQYF
TGTGCCAGCAGTTCCCAGGGGGCAGGGGGAGAGACCCAGTACTTC
>TRBV24-1|NA|NA|TRBJ2-1
CATSDVGRDEQFF
TGTGCCACCAGTGACGTAGGAAGGGATGAGCAGTTCTTC
>TRBV6-5|NA|NA|TRBJ2-5
CASSYSRVRETQYF
TGTGCCAGCAGTTACTCGAGGGTCCGGGAGACCCAGTACTTC
>TRBV12-3/TRBV12-4|once|NA|TRBJ1-1
CASSLRNGGTEAFF
TGTGCCAGCAGTTTACGCAACGGAGGCACTGAAGCTTTCTTT
>TRBV10-2|NA|NA|TRBJ1-6
CASTYDAGKWNSPLHF
TGCGCCAGCACCTATGACGCGGGGAAATGGAATTCACCCCTCCACTTT
>TRBV3-1|few|TRBD2|TRBJ2-1
CASSQDILAGREQFF
TGTGCCAGCAGCCAAGATATCCTAGCGGGAAGGGAGCAGTTCTTC
>TRBV15|NA|NA|TRBJ1-1
CATSEGTGYTEAFF
TGTGCCACCAGCGAGGGGACGGGTTACACTGAAGCTTTCTTT